This TCR beta chain was documented in a study of blood T cell repertoires in COVID-19. In the study overall: From the United States, Italy and Spain came samples of acute and convalescent COVID-19. Nucleic acid was either cDNA or gDNA, and it came from T cells, B-cell-depleted T cells, or PBMCs.

The sample holds one count of this clone. Under the authors' procedure: The authors estimated nucleated cell counts from reference gene primer amplification. Sequencing used immunoSEQ multiplex PCR; TCRdb keeps in-frame clones, though not all of them. That table furnishes V, J and clone size, whereas the DNA furnished D and trimming. The repertoire consists of 150,000 or so clones, with around 80% occurring once and the leading ten covering roughly 15%. Trimming removed 4 bases from V and 4 bases from J; junction bases left unmatched: 5. CDR1 and CDR2 (germline): MNHNY, SVGAGI (reference sequence). This CDR3 spans 14 amino acids.

The sequence was obtained from a human donor with acute or convalescent COVID-19. The donor label of this sample is uncertain. The chain carries TRBV6-6 and TRBJ2-5, with 8 bases aligning to TRBD1. The source material was peripheral blood. Here the CDR3 DNA reads TGTGCCAGCAGTTGGGGACAGGTTTCAGAGACCCAGTACTTC. This encodes CASSWGQVSETQYF.